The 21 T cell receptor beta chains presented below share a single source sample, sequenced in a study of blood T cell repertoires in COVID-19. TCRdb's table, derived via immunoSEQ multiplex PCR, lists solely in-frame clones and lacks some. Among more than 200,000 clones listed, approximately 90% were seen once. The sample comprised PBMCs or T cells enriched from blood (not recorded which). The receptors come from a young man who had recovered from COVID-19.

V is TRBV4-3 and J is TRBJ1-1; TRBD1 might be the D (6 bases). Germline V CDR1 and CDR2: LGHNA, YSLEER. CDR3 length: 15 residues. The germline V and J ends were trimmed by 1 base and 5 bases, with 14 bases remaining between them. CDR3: CASSQGGRGWTEAFF. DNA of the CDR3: TGCGCCAGCAGCCAAGGGGGCAGGGGCTGGACTGAAGCTTTCTTT.

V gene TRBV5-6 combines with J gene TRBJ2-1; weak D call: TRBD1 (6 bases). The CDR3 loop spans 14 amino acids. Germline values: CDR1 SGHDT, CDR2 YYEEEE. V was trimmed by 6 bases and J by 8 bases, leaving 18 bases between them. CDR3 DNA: TGTGCCAGCATGGGCAGGTTGGGACAATATGAGCAGTTCTTC. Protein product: CASMGRLGQYEQFF.

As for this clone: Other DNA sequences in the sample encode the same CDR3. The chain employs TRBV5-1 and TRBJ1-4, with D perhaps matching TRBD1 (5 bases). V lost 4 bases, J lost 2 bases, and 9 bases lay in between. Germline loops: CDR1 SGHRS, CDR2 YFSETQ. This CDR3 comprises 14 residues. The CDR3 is CASSRGGTNEKLFF. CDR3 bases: TGCGCCAGCAGCCGGGGGGGTACTAATGAAAAACTGTTTTTT.

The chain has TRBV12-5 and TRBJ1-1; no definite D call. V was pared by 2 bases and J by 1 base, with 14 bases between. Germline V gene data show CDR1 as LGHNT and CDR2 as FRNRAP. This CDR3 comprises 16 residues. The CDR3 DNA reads TGTGCTAGTGGTTTGTTGGCGGCGGCGACGAACACTGAAGCTTTCTTT. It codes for CASGLLAAATNTEAFF.

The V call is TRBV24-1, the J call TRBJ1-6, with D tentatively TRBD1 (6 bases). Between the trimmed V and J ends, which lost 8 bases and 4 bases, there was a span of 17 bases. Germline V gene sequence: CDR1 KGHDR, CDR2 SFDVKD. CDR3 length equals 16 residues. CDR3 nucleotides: TGTGCCACCACCGTTTCCGGGACAAGATATAATTCACCCCTCCACTTT. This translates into CATTVSGTRYNSPLHF.

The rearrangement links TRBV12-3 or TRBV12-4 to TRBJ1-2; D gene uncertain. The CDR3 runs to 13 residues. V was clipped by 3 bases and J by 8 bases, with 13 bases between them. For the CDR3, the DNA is TGTGCCAGCAGTTTGGCAGAGGAGCGCGGCTACACCTTC. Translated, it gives CASSLAEERGYTF.

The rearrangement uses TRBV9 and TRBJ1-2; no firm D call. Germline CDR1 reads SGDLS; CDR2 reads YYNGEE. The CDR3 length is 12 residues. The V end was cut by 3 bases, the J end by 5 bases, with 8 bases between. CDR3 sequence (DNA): TGTGCCAGCAGCGGAGAGGGATATGGCTACACCTTC. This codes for CASSGEGYGYTF.

The CDR3 sequence: CAYSPLSETQYF. The CDR3 DNA follows: TGTGCCTACTCTCCCTTAAGTGAGACCCAGTACTTC. The chain uses TRBV30 and TRBJ2-5; D not certain. Deletions cut 7 bases from V and 5 bases from J, with 14 bases between. The CDR3 consists of 12 residues. CDR1 and CDR2 (germline): GTSNPN, SVGIG (reference sequence).

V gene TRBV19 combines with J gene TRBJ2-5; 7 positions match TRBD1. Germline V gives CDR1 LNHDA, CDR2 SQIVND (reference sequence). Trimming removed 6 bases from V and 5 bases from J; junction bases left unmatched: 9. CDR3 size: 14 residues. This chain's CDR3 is CASSQLQGMETQYF. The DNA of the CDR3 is TGTGCCAGTAGCCAGCTACAGGGGATGGAGACCCAGTACTTC.

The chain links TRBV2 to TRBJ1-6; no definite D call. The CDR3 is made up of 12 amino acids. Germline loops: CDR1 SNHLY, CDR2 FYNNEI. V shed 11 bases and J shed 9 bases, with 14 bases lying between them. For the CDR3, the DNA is TGTGCCCGACGGGTCGGTGGTTCACCCCTCCACTTT. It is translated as CARRVGGSPLHF.

CDR3 bases: TGTGCCAGCAGCGTCAGGCCGACAGGGGAAGTGAACGAGCAGTACTTC. This encodes CASSVRPTGEVNEQYF. V is TRBV9 and J is TRBJ2-7; 8 nucleotides line up with TRBD1. The CDR3 runs 16 residues. Germline CDR1 reads SGDLS; CDR2 reads YYNGEE. The V and J ends lost 2 bases and 5 bases, in that order; junction bases with no gene match: 12.

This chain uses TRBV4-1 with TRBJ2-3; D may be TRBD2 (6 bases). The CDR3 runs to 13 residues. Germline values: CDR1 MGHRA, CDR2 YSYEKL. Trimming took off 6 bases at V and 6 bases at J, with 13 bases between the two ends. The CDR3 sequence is CASREGLGDTQYF. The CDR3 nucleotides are TGCGCCAGCAGGGAGGGTCTAGGGGATACGCAGTATTTT.

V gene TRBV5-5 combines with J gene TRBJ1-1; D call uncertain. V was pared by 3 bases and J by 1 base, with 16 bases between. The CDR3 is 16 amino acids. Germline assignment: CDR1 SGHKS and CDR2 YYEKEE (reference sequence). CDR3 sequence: CASSSGPSTGNTEAFF. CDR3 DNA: TGTGCCAGCAGCTCTGGCCCCTCGACTGGGAACACTGAAGCTTTCTTT.

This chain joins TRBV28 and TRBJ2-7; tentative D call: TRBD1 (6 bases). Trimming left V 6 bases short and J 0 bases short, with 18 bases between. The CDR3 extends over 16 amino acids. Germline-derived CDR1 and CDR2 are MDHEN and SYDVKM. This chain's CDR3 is CASSQLYRAFSYEQYF. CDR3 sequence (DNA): TGTGCCAGCAGCCAGCTTTACAGGGCCTTCTCCTACGAGCAGTACTTC. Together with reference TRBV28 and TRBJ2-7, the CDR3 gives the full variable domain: DVKVTQSSRYLVKRTGEKVFLECVQDMDHENMFWYRQDPGLGLRLIYFSYDVKMKEKGDIPEGYSVSREKKERFSLILESASTNQTSMYLCASSQLYRAFSYEQYFGPGTRLTVT.

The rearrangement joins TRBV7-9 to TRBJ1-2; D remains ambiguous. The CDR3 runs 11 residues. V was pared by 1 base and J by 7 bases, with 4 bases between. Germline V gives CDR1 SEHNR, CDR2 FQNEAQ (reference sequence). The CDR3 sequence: CASSLGAGYTF. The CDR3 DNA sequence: TGTGCCAGCAGCTTAGGGGCTGGCTACACCTTC.

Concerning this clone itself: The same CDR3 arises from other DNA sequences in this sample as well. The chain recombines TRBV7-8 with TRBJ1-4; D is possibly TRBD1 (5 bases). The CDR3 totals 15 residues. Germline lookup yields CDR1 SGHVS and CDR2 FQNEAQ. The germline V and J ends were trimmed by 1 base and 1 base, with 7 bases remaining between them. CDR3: CASSLDDRTNEKLFF. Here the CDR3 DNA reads TGTGCCAGCAGCTTAGACGACAGAACTAATGAAAAACTGTTTTTT.

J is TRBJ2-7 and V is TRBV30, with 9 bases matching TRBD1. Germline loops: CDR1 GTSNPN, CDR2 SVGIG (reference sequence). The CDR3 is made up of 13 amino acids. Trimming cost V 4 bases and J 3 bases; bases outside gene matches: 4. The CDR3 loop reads CAWTRQGGYEQYF. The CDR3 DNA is TGTGCCTGGACTAGACAGGGGGGCTACGAGCAGTACTTC.

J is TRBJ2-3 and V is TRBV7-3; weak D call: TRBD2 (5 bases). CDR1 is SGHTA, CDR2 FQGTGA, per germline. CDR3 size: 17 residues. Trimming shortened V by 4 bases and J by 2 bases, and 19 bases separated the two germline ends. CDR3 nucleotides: TGTGCCAGCAGCTCTCCTGGGCGGTTCGGGGTCACAGATACGCAGTATTTT. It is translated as CASSSPGRFGVTDTQYF.

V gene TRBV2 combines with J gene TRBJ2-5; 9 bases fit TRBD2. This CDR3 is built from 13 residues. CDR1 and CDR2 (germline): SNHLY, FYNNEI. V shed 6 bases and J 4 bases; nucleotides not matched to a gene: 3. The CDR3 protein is CASRSSGTETQYF. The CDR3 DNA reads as TGTGCCAGCAGGTCTAGCGGGACAGAGACCCAGTACTTC. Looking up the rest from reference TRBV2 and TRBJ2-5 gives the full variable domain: EPEVTQTPSHQVTQMGQEVILRCVPISNHLYFYWYRQILGQKVEFLVSFYNNEISEKSEIFDDQFSVERPDGSNFTLKIRSTKLEDSAMYFCASRSSGTETQYFGPGTRLLVL.

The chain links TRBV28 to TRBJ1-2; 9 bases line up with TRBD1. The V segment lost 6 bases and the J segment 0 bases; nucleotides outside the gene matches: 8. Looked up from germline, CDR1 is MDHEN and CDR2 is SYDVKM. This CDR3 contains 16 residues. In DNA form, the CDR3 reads TGTGCCAGCAGATCCGGACAGGGGAAGGCTAACTATGGCTACACCTTC. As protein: CASRSGQGKANYGYTF.

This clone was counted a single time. The CDR3 is CASRPGTGGGGGYTF. CDR3 nucleotides: TGTGCCAGCAGGCCCGGTACAGGGGGGGGTGGCGGCTACACCTTC. The rearrangement links TRBV5-4 to TRBJ1-2, with 8 bases aligning to TRBD1. CDR1 is SGHNT and CDR2 is YYREEE in the germline V gene (reference sequence). The CDR3 totals 15 residues. Trimming took 5 bases from V and 8 from J; bases not matched to a gene: 14.